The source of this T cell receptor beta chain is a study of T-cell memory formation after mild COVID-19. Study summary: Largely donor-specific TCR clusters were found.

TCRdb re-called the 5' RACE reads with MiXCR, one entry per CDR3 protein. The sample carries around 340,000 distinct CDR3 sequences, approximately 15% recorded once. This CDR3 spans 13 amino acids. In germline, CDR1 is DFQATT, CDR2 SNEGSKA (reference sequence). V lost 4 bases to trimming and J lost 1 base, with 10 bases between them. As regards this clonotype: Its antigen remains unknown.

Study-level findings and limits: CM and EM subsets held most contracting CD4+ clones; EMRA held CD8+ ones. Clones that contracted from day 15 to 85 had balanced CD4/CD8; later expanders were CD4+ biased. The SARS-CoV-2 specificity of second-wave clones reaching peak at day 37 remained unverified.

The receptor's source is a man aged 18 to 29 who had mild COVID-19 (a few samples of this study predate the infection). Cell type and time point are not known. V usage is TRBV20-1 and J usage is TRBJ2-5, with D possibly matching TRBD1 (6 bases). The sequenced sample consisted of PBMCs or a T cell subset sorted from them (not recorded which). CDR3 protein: CSATTGLQETQYF. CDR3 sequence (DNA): TGCAGTGCTACGACAGGCCTCCAAGAGACCCAGTACTTC.